This is a list of T cell receptor beta chains from one sample in a study of PD-1 blockade in classical Hodgkin lymphoma. TCRdb keeps only in-frame clones here, not all; method: immunoSEQ multiplex PCR. The table lists over 50,000 clones, just under 75% of them singletons. The sequences come from peripheral blood mononuclear cells (PBMCs), collected before the second cycle of nivolumab. These receptors all stem from a human donor with classical Hodgkin lymphoma. CDR3s include the opening cysteine and the closing phenylalanine or tryptophan. A D gene is named only where the DNA matches it firmly. Clone size appears in some rows only: once, few, many, or a class for an expanded clone.

J gene	D gene	clone size	V gene	CDR3 DNA	CDR3 protein
TRBJ2-5	TRBD2	-	TRBV5-1	TGCGCCAGCAGCCCGTCGGTCGGGGGGGAGACCCAGTACTTC	CASSPSVGGETQYF
TRBJ1-3	-	-	TRBV15	TGTGCCACCAGAGCGGACCCTGGAAACACCATATATTTT	CATRADPGNTIYF
TRBJ2-1	-	-	TRBV28	TGTGCCAGCAGCGTCCCCGGCCCCAATGAGCAGTTCTTC	CASSVPGPNEQFF
TRBJ2-7	-	-	TRBV29-1	TGCAGCGTCGTTTCTCACGGCAGGGAAGGGCGCGAGCAGTACTTC	CSVVSHGREGREQYF
TRBJ1-4	-	-	TRBV9	TGTGCCAGCAGCGGAACAGGGATGGCTTCGGAAAAACTGTTTTTT	CASSGTGMASEKLFF
TRBJ1-2	-	-	TRBV30	TGTGCCTGGAGTAAGGGGACGGGCGCCTACTATGGCTACACCTTC	CAWSKGTGAYYGYTF
TRBJ2-3	TRBD2	-	TRBV14	TGTGCCAGCAGCACGCGACTAGCGGGCCGCACAGATACGCAGTATTTT	CASSTRLAGRTDTQYF
TRBJ2-1	-	-	TRBV11-1	TGTGCCAGCAGCTTTATACGGAGCTACAATGAGCAGTTCTTC	CASSFIRSYNEQFF
TRBJ2-7	TRBD1	once	TRBV2	TGTGCCAGCAGGATGGGGACAGCCGCCTACGAGCAGTACTTC	CASRMGTAAYEQYF
TRBJ1-6	TRBD1	-	TRBV6-4	TGTGCCAGCAGCCCTACAGGGGGAACACCCCTCCACTTT	CASSPTGGTPLHF
TRBJ2-7	TRBD1	-	TRBV14	TGTGCCAGCAGTCGTCCGGGACAGGGGTCCTACGAGCAGTACTTC	CASSRPGQGSYEQYF
TRBJ2-1	TRBD2	-	TRBV7-2	TGTGCCAGCAGCTTAGGACTAGCGGGAGCAGATGAGCAGTTCTTC	CASSLGLAGADEQFF
TRBJ2-7	TRBD1	-	TRBV4-2	TGTGCCAGCAGCCAAGACGACGGCAGGGGGTTCTACGAGCAGTACTTC	CASSQDDGRGFYEQYF
TRBJ1-1	-	-	TRBV29-1	TGCAGCGTTGCCGAACAGGGACAAACCGAAGCTTTCTTT	CSVAEQGQTEAFF
TRBJ1-2	TRBD1	-	TRBV27	TGTGCCAGCAGCCTCGGTTTTGGGACAGCACCGGCCGGCTACACCTTC	CASSLGFGTAPAGYTF
TRBJ2-1	-	-	TRBV28	TGTGCCAGCAGCCGCGATAGGGCCTACAATGAGCAGTTCTTC	CASSRDRAYNEQFF
TRBJ2-2	-	-	TRBV7-2	TGTGCCACAGTAGCGAGGGAGTATAACACCGGGGAGCTGTTTTTT	CATVAREYNTGELFF
TRBJ1-1	-	-	TRBV7-8	TGTGCCAGCAGCTTAGCGCCGGGCGGGGGGCCGAACACTGAAGCTTTCTTT	CASSLAPGGGPNTEAFF
TRBJ2-2	-	medium-sized	TRBV30	TGTGCCTGGCACAGGGTGTACACCGGGGAGCTGTTTTTT	CAWHRVYTGELFF
TRBJ2-1	-	-	TRBV6-5	TGTGCCAGCAGATTCTTATTGGGCAATGAGCAGTTCTTC	CASRFLLGNEQFF
TRBJ1-1	-	-	TRBV25-1	TGTGCCAGCAGGGTCGGAAACACTGAAGCTTTCTTT	CASRVGNTEAFF